These 14 T cell receptor beta chains were all obtained from the same sample, sequenced in a study of OX40 agonist ivuxolimab in advanced cancers. The library relied on the immunoSEQ multiplex PCR assay. The clones in this table, taken by TCRdb from immuneACCESS, are in-frame only. Not every clone is retained; where verified, under half of the shortfall comes from an unresolved V gene, and the cause of the rest is unknown. Across this sample there are 45,000 to 50,000 clones, with about nine tenths seen only once. Roughly a fifth of the sample comes from the top ten. The sequencing used CD4+ or CD8+ T cells sorted from blood, collected in a trial of the OX40 agonist ivuxolimab. Receptors originate from an adult with an advanced solid tumor such as melanoma, head and neck, liver or kidney cancer.

The chain couples TRBV7-2 to TRBJ2-5; no definite D call. V was trimmed by 1 base and J by 5 bases, leaving 11 bases between them. Germline values: CDR1 SGHTA, CDR2 FQGNSA. The CDR3 is 14 amino acids. The CDR3, as DNA: TGTGCCAGCAGCTTAGAGGGTCCTCGCGAGACCCAGTACTTC. Translation: CASSLEGPRETQYF.

The chain combines TRBV10-1 with TRBJ2-2; D is unresolved. The CDR3 length is 18 residues. Germline values: CDR1 WNHNN, CDR2 SYGVQD (reference sequence). V was cut by 2 bases and J by 0 bases, with 16 bases left in between. CDR3 sequence (DNA): TGCGCCAGCAGTGAGCTGAAGGGATCCCTGCCGAACACCGGGGAGCTGTTTTTT. Protein sequence: CASSELKGSLPNTGELFF.

This clone was observed a handful of times. The chain is built from TRBV6-1 and TRBJ1-2; 9 bases fit TRBD1. Germline CDR1 reads MNHNS; CDR2 reads SASEGT. CDR3 length: 15 residues. Trimming at V came to 10 bases and at J to 7 bases, leaving 16 bases not matched to a gene. CDR3 region: CATDHTGGATGGYTF. CDR3 nucleotide sequence: TGTGCCACCGATCACACAGGGGGCGCAACTGGTGGCTACACCTTC.

The J gene is TRBJ2-7, the V gene TRBV4-1; a possible D gene is TRBD2 (5 bases). The CDR3 length is 14 residues. Germline V lookup: CDR1 MGHRA, CDR2 YSYEKL. Trimming cost V 5 bases and J 3 bases, with 14 bases left between them. The CDR3 is CASSTVAGIYEQYF. DNA for the CDR3: TGCGCCAGCAGCACGGTGGCGGGCATCTACGAGCAGTACTTC.

The chain has TRBV27 and TRBJ2-2; D unclear. CDR3 length: 15 amino acids. The V and J ends lost 1 base and 4 bases respectively, with 10 bases between them. The germline gives CDR1 MNHEY, CDR2 SMNVEV (reference sequence). The CDR3 DNA sequence: TGTGCCAGCAGTTTATTACAGTGGGGCACCGGGGAGCTGTTTTTT. As protein: CASSLLQWGTGELFF.

The V gene is TRBV2, the J gene TRBJ2-1; D gene uncertain. Trimming took 5 bases from V and 0 from J, leaving 5 bases between them. CDR1 is SNHLY and CDR2 is FYNNEI in the germline V gene. This CDR3 comprises 13 residues. CDR3 coding DNA: TGTGCCAGCAGTCAGAGCTCCTACAATGAGCAGTTCTTC. This translates into CASSQSSYNEQFF.

The rearrangement uses TRBV9 and TRBJ2-1; tentative D call: TRBD2 (6 bases). V lost 7 bases to trimming and J lost 5 bases, with 10 bases between them. Germline values: CDR1 SGDLS, CDR2 YYNGEE. This CDR3 comprises 12 residues. The DNA of the CDR3 is TGTGCCAGCGGGAGGCAGGACAATGAGCAGTTCTTC. Its protein product is CASGRQDNEQFF.

This sequence joins TRBV5-4 and TRBJ2-3; 11 nucleotides agree with TRBD2. The CDR3 spans 17 residues. V was pared by 1 base and J by 5 bases, with 9 bases of the junction left unmatched. Germline values: CDR1 SGHNT, CDR2 YYREEE (reference sequence). The CDR3, as DNA: TGTGCCAGCAGCTTGTTTAGCGGGGGGGCCATTCTAGATACGCAGTATTTT. This codes for CASSLFSGGAILDTQYF.

This rearrangement joins TRBV27 to TRBJ1-1; D not resolved. V lost 0 bases and J lost 3, with 8 bases in between. This CDR3 has 14 amino acids. The germline CDR1 and CDR2 sequences are MNHEY and SMNVEV (reference sequence). The CDR3 loop reads CASSLSIDYTEAFF. CDR3 bases: TGTGCCAGCAGTTTATCGATCGACTACACTGAAGCTTTCTTT.

The genes are TRBV7-6 and TRBJ2-3; possibly TRBD1 for D (5 bases). Germline assignment: CDR1 SGHVS and CDR2 FNYEAQ. V was shortened by 1 base and J by 6 bases, with 17 bases between the two germline ends. This CDR3 contains 16 residues. DNA of the CDR3: TGTGCCAGCAGCTTAGGGGCTGGGATGGGGCTTGATACGCAGTATTTT. Residues: CASSLGAGMGLDTQYF.

The chain recombines TRBV5-1 with TRBJ2-1, with 9 bases aligning to TRBD1. CDR1 SGHRS and CDR2 YFSETQ come from the germline V gene. This CDR3 contains 13 residues. The J segment lost 15 bases and the V segment lost 0 bases, leaving 7 bases of the junction unmatched. CDR3 residues: CASSLDRGPVPFF. CDR3 nucleotides: TGCGCCAGCAGCTTGGACAGGGGGCCGGTTCCGTTCTTC.

There are a few counts of this clone. V usage is TRBV7-6 and J usage is TRBJ1-2; TRBD1 aligns across 7 bases. Germline values: CDR1 SGHVS, CDR2 FNYEAQ. The J segment lost 1 base and the V segment lost 5 bases, leaving 4 bases of the junction unmatched. The CDR3 sequence is 14 residues long. DNA for the CDR3: TGTGCCAGCAGCGGACGGGACAGTAACTATGGCTACACCTTC. Its protein is CASSGRDSNYGYTF.

The chain carries TRBV19 and TRBJ2-2; D is uncertain. The CDR3 is made up of 17 amino acids. Trimming took off 4 bases at V and 0 bases at J, with 15 bases between the two ends. The V gene's germline CDR1 is LNHDA and CDR2 SQIVND (reference sequence). The CDR3 loop reads CASSTDPTLANTGELFF. The CDR3 nucleotides are TGTGCCAGTAGTACGGATCCTACCCTCGCGAACACCGGGGAGCTGTTTTTT.

This clone was detected a few times. The genes are TRBV15 and TRBJ1-6; unclear D gene. The V and J ends lost 4 bases and 3 bases respectively, with 7 bases between them. This CDR3 region has 14 residues. CDR1 is LNHNV, CDR2 YYDKDF, per germline (reference sequence). CDR3 protein: CATSNRSYNSPLHF. CDR3 sequence (DNA): TGTGCCACCAGCAACAGAAGCTATAATTCACCCCTCCACTTT.